This T cell receptor beta chain was obtained from a study of identical twins. Using its own MiXCR run on the 5' RACE reads, TCRdb lists one record per CDR3 protein. The table shows roughly 470,000 distinct CDR3 sequences, with roughly an eighth occurring only once. Germline CDR1 is SGHTA and CDR2 is FQGTGA. The CDR3 length is 15 residues. Unmatched junction bases numbered 9, after V lost 4 bases and J lost 6 bases. This same sample was also taken into another study, of yellow fever vaccine responses in identical twins.

The source material was CD4+ T cells sorted from blood. The V call is TRBV7-3, the J call TRBJ2-1; 7 nucleotides agree with TRBD1. The sequence came from a woman between 18 and 29 years old in good health. Here the CDR3 reads CASSYRQGVSNEQFF. As DNA, the CDR3 is TGTGCCAGCAGCTACCGGCAGGGGGTGTCCAATGAGCAGTTCTTC.